The rows below give T cell receptor beta chains drawn from one sample of a study of blood T cells in healthy people across ages. TCRdb ran MiXCR on the 5' RACE reads and lists one entry per CDR3 protein. This sample has hundreds of thousands of distinct CDR3 sequences; 20% to 30% occur once, and the top ten carry just under 9%. The same data also went into a second study, on T cells of mothers and their children.

Sequences were obtained from blood. The receptors derive from a boy aged 10-17 years in good health. Both conserved end residues are part of each CDR3. The D gene is left open where the match is weak. Clone size is shown for a subset of rows, as once, few, many or a class of expanded clone.

>TRBJ2-5|TRBV3-1|TRBD2|.|16
TGTGCCAGCAGCCAAGACGGGACTAGCGTCCACGAGACCCAGTACTTC
CASSQDGTSVHETQYF
>TRBJ1-6|TRBV4-3|.|once|15
TGCGCCAGCAGCCAAGAAGGGCAGGGAGGTTCACCCCTCCACTTT
CASSQEGQGGSPLHF
>TRBJ2-1|TRBV7-2|TRBD2|.|15
TGTGCCAGCAGCTATAGCGGGGGGGCCATGTATGAGCAGTTCTTC
CASSYSGGAMYEQFF
>TRBJ1-2|TRBV6-2/TRBV6-3|.|.|13
TGTGCCAGCAGAGGCCGGGCCTCCCTAGGCTACACCTTC
CASRGRASLGYTF
>TRBJ1-2|TRBV12-3/TRBV12-4|.|.|13
TGTGCCAGCAGCCGAGGGGGGGAGTATGGCTACACCTTC
CASSRGGEYGYTF
>TRBJ2-3|TRBV6-1|TRBD2|.|16
TGTGCCAGCAGTGAAAGAGTAGCGGGAAGTACAGATACGCAGTATTTT
CASSERVAGSTDTQYF
>TRBJ2-2|TRBV10-3|.|few|14
TGTGCCATCAAGGCGGGATCAGGTACCGGGGAGCTGTTTTTT
CAIKAGSGTGELFF
>TRBJ2-5|TRBV18|.|.|14
TGTGCCAGCTCACCACAGGGAGGCCAAGAGACCCAGTACTTC
CASSPQGGQETQYF
>TRBJ1-1|TRBV10-3|.|few|13
TGTGCCCAGAGGCAGGGGCTAAACACTGAAGCTTTCTTT
CAQRQGLNTEAFF
>TRBJ1-3|TRBV29-1|.|.|15
TGCAGCGCCATTGCGACAGGTTCCTCTGGAAACACCATATATTTT
CSAIATGSSGNTIYF
>TRBJ2-2|TRBV6-2/TRBV6-3|TRBD1|few|16
TGTGCCAGCAGTTACCGGGACAGGGGAAACACCGGGGAGCTGTTTTTT
CASSYRDRGNTGELFF
>TRBJ2-7|TRBV29-1|.|few|11
TGCAGCGTTGTTATTTCCTACGAGCAGTACTTC
CSVVISYEQYF